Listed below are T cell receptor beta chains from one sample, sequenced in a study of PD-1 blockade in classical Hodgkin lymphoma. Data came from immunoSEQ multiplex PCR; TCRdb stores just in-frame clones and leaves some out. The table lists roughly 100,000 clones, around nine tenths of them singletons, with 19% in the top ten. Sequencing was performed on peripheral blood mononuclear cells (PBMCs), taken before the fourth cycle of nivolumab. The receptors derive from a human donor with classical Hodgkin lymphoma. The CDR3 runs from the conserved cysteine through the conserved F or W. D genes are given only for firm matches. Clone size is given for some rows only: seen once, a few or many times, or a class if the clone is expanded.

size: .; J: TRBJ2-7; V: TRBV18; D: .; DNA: TGTGCCAGCTCACCCTTCCCCTCTCTGGTTACCGAGCAGTACTTC; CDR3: CASSPFPSLVTEQYF
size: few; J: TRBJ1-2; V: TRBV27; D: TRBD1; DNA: TGTGCCAGCAGTGACAACCCAGGGGGCGCAGGGGGCTACACCTTC; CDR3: CASSDNPGGAGGYTF
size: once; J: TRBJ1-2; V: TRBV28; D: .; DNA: TGTGCCAGCACAAGGGCAGCTAACTATGGCTACACCTTC; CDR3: CASTRAANYGYTF
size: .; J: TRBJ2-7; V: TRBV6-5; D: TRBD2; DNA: TGTGCCAGCAGTGTTAGCGGGACCGCCTACGAGCAGTACTTC; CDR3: CASSVSGTAYEQYF
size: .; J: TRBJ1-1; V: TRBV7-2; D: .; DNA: TGTGCCAGCAGCTCCCAGGGGCCCTGGACTGAAGCTTTCTTT; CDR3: CASSSQGPWTEAFF
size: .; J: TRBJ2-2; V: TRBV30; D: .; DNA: TGTGCCTGGAATTCGGTACCGGGCACCGGGGAGCTGTTTTTT; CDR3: CAWNSVPGTGELFF
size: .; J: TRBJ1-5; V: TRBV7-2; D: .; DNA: TGTGCCAGCAGCATCGGAAGGGAGCCCCAGCATTTT; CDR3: CASSIGREPQHF
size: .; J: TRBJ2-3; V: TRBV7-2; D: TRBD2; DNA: TGTGCCAGCATTACCGGGACTACTAGCACAGATACGCAGTATTTT; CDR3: CASITGTTSTDTQYF
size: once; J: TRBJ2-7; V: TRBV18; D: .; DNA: TGTGCCAGCTCACCACCGATGGGGTCCTACGAGCAGTACTTC; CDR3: CASSPPMGSYEQYF
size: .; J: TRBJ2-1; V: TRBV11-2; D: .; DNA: TGTGCCAGCAGCTTAGGAGCATGGGACCCATCGGACAATGAGCAGTTCTTC; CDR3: CASSLGAWDPSDNEQFF
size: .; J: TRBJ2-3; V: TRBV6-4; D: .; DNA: TGTGCCAGCAGTGACGCGCCAGGCGGGAGCACAGATACGCAGTATTTT; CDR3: CASSDAPGGSTDTQYF
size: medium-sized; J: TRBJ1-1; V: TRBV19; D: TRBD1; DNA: TGTGCCAGTAGTTTATATCAGGGGGCTCCGGTTGGTTTCTTT; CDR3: CASSLYQGAPVGFF
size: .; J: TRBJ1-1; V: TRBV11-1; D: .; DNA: TGTGCCAGCAGCTTCATACCAGGGGCTGGCACTGAAGCTTTCTTT; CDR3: CASSFIPGAGTEAFF
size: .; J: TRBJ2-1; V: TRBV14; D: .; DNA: TGTGCCAGCAGCCTAGGGGGTCCGGCCTTTGGCGAGCAGTTCTTC; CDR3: CASSLGGPAFGEQFF
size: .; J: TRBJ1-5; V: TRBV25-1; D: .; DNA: TGTGCCAGCAGTGGGAAGGGGGGCAATCAGCCCCAGCATTTT; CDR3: CASSGKGGNQPQHF
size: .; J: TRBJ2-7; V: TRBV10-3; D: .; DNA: TGTGCCATCAGTGAGTCGATATACGAGCAGTACTTC; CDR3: CAISESIYEQYF
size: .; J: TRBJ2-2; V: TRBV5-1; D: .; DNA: TGCGCCAGCAGCTCCCGGGTGGAGGGCACCGGGGAGCTGTTTTTT; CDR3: CASSSRVEGTGELFF
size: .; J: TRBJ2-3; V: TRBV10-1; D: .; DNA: TGCGCCAGCAGTGACCAGACAGCCACAGATACGCAGTATTTT; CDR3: CASSDQTATDTQYF
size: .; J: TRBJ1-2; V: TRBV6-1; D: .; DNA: TGTGCCAGCAGTGAATTTGGCAGTAACTATGGCTACACCTTC; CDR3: CASSEFGSNYGYTF
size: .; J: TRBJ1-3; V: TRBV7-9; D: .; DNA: TGTGCCAGCGTCGCTGCCGGGACGGCGGATCGAGGCACCATATATTTT; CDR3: CASVAAGTADRGTIYF
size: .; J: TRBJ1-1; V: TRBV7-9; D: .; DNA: TGTGCCAGCAGCTCCAGGGCCTTGAACACTGAAGCTTTCTTT; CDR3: CASSSRALNTEAFF
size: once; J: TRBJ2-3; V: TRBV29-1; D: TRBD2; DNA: TGCAGCTCGCGACTAGCGGGAGGGCCGACAGATACGCAGTATTTT; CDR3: CSSRLAGGPTDTQYF
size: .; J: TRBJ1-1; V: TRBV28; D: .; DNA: TGTGCCAGCAGTAACACGACAGCGAACACTGAAGCTTTCTTT; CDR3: CASSNTTANTEAFF
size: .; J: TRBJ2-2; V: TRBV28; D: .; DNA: TGTGCCAGCAGTTTCTTGGGGGGTGGGAACACCGGGGAGCTGTTTTTT; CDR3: CASSFLGGGNTGELFF
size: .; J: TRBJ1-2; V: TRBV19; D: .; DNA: TGTGCCAGTAGTCTCGGGGGCAGCACCTATGGCTACACCTTC; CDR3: CASSLGGSTYGYTF
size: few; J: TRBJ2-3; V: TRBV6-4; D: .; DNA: TGTGCCAGCAGTGATAGGGCAGGGAGCCCAGATACGCAGTATTTT; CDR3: CASSDRAGSPDTQYF
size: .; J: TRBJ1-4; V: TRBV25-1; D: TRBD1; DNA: TGTGCCAGCAGTGAAAACGGCAGGGGGCAAACTAATGAAAAACTGTTTTTT; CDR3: CASSENGRGQTNEKLFF
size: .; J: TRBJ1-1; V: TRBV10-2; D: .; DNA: TGCGCCAGCAGTGATGGGGAACAGCTGGCGGCTTTCTTT; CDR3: CASSDGEQLAAFF
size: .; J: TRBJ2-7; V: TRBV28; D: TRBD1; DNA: TGTGCCAGCAGGACAGGGGGCCTGTACGAGCAGTACTTC; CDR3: CASRTGGLYEQYF
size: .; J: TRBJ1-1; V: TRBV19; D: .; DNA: TGTGCCAGTAGTAAGAACAACAGGGACACTGAAGCTTTCTTT; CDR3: CASSKNNRDTEAFF
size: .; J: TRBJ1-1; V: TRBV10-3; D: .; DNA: TGTGCCATCCGGGCCGCAGGGACTGAAGCTTTCTTT; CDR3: CAIRAAGTEAFF
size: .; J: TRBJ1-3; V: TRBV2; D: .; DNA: TGTGCCAGCAGGGCCTCTTTTCCAGTAAACACCATATATTTT; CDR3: CASRASFPVNTIYF
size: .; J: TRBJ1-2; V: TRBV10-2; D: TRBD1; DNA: TGCGCCAGCAGTGCAGGGACAGGGGACGGGTATGGCTACACCTTC; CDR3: CASSAGTGDGYGYTF
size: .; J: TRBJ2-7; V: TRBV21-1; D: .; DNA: TGTGCCAGAAACGAACCAGACGGGACTCAGGCTTTCTCCTACGAGCAGTACTTC; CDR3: CARNEPDGTQAFSYEQYF
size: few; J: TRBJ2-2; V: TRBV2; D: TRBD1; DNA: TGTGCCACCAGGGGACAGACGAACACCGGGGAGCTGTTTTTT; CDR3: CATRGQTNTGELFF
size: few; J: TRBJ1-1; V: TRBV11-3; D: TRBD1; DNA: TGTGCCAGCAGCAACAGGGGAGGTGGGAACACTGAAGCTTTCTTT; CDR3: CASSNRGGGNTEAFF
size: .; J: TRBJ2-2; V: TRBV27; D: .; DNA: TGTGCCAGCGGTGGGTCCTGGGCCGCCGGGGAGCTGTTTTTT; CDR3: CASGGSWAAGELFF
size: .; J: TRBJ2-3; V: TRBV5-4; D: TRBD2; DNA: TGTGCCAGCAGCTTGAGTCTCGCGGGAGGAACAGCAGATACGCAGTATTTT; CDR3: CASSLSLAGGTADTQYF
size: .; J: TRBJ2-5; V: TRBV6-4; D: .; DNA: TGTGCCAGCAGTGACTCAAGGGTGGGGGAGACCCAGTACTTC; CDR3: CASSDSRVGETQYF
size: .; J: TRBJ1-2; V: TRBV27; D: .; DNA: TGTGCCAGCAGTTTTTTACAGGGTTCCGGTGGCTACACCTTC; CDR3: CASSFLQGSGGYTF
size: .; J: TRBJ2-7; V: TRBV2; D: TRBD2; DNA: TGTGCCAGCAGGCGCGGGACTAGCGGAAGGAGCTCCTACGAGCAGTACTTC; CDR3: CASRRGTSGRSSYEQYF
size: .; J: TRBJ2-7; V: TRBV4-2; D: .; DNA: TGTGCCAGCAGCATACGACGGGGCTACGAGCAGTACTTC; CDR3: CASSIRRGYEQYF
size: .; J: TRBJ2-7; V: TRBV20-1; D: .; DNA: TGCAGTGCCCCAGGGGTTACCGAGCAGTACTTC; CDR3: CSAPGVTEQYF
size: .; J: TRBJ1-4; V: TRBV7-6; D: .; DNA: TGTGCCAGCAGCTTAAGCCCCACCAGAGGCCCTAATGAAAAACTGTTTTTT; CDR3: CASSLSPTRGPNEKLFF
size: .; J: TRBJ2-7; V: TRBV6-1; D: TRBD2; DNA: TGTGCCAGCAGTGAAACCGGGACTAGCGGGGGCCGAACCTACGAGCAGTACTTC; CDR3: CASSETGTSGGRTYEQYF
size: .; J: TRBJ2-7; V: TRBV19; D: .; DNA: TGTGCCAGTAGTATCTATTATGAGGGAACCTCCTACGAGCAGTACTTC; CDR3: CASSIYYEGTSYEQYF